The T cell receptor (beta chain) under discussion was sequenced for a study of Ad26.COV2.S vaccination and SARS-CoV-2 variants. The overall study: Participant was drawn from the COV1001 Ad26.COV2.S trial arm. Ad26.COV2.S was injected intramuscularly once or twice, 56 days apart.

This CDR3 has 16 amino acids. V lost 5 bases, J lost 6 bases, and 22 bases lay in between. Germline values: CDR1 LNHDA, CDR2 SQIVND (reference sequence). Whole-study results and caveats: Analyses that measured TCR breadth and depth may have underestimated total T cell responses.

Using immunoSEQ multiplex PCR, the repertoire was profiled, and TCRdb retains in-frame clones only, with some absent. The profile covers a few hundred thousand clones, with about nine tenths appearing a single time and approximately 3.6% taken by the ten largest. Treatment specified: about 20 received Ad26.COV2.S at low or high dose, single or two shots; roughly five received placebo; per-sample allocation not given. Specimen acquisition occurred on day 63 following the initial vaccine or placebo injection. This clone was observed a few times. Its cognate antigen is unknown. The material was peripheral blood, obtained in a trial of Ad26.COV2.S vaccine versus placebo. This receptor was taken from a person aged 18-60 years who received the Ad26.COV2.S COVID-19 vaccine or a placebo. The rearrangement links TRBV19 to TRBJ1-2; D is possibly TRBD1 (6 bases). The CDR3 region has the DNA TGTGCCAGTAGTCCCCGGGGGCAGGGCCTGGTAGATGGCTACACCTTC. It specifies CASSPRGQGLVDGYTF.